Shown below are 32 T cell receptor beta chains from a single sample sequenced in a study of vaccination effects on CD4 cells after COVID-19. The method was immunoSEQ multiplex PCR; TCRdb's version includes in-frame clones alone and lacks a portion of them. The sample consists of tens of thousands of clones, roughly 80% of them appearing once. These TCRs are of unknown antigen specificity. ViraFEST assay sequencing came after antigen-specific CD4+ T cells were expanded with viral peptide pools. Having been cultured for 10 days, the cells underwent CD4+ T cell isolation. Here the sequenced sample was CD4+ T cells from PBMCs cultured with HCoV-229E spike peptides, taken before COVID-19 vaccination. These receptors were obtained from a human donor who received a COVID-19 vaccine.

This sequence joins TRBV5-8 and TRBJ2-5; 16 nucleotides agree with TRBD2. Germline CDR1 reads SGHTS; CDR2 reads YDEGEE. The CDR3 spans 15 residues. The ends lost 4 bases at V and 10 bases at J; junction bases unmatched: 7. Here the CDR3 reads CASSMGLAGGRIQYF. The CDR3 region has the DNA TGTGCCAGCAGCATGGGACTAGCGGGGGGGCGAATCCAGTACTTC.

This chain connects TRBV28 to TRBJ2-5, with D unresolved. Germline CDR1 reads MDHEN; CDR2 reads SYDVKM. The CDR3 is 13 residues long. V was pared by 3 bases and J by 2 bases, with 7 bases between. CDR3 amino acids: CASSLLQQETQYF. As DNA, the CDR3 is TGTGCCAGCAGTTTGCTACAACAAGAGACCCAGTACTTC. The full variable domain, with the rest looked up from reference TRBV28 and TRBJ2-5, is DVKVTQSSRYLVKRTGEKVFLECVQDMDHENMFWYRQDPGLGLRLIYFSYDVKMKEKGDIPEGYSVSREKKERFSLILESASTNQTSMYLCASSLLQQETQYFGPGTRLLVL.

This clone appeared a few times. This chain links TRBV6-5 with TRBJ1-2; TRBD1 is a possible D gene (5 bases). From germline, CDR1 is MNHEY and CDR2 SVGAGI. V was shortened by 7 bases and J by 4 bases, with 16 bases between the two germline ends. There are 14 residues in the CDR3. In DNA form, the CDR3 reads TGTGCCAGCACCCGCCAGGCAGGGCTCTATGGCTACACCTTC. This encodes CASTRQAGLYGYTF.

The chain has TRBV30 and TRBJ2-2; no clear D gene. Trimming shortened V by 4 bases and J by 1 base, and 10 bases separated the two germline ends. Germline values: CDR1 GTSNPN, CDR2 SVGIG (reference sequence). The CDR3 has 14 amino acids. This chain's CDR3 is CAWKIVQNTGELFF. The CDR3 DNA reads TGTGCCTGGAAAATCGTCCAGAACACCGGGGAGCTGTTTTTT.

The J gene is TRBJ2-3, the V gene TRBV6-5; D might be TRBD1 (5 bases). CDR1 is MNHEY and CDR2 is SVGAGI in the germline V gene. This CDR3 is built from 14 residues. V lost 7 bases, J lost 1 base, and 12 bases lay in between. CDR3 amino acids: CASKGWGRTDTQYF. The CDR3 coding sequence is TGTGCCAGCAAGGGGTGGGGTCGCACAGATACGCAGTATTTT.

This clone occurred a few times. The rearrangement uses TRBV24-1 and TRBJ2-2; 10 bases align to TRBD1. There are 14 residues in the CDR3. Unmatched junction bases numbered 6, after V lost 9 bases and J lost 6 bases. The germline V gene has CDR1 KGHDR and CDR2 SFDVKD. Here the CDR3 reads CATQTGGGSGELFF. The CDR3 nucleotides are TGTGCCACCCAGACAGGGGGCGGATCCGGGGAGCTGTTTTTT.

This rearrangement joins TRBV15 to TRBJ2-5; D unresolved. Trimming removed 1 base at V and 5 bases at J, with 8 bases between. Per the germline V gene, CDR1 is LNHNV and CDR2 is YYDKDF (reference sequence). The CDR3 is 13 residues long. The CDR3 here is CATSRAFLETQYF. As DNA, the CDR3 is TGTGCCACCAGCAGAGCGTTCCTGGAGACCCAGTACTTC. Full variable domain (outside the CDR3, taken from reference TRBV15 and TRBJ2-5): DAMVIQNPRYQVTQFGKPVTLSCSQTLNHNVMYWYQQKSSQAPKLLFHYYDKDFNNEADTPDNFQSRRPNTSFCFLDIRSPGLGDTAMYLCATSRAFLETQYFGPGTRLLVL.

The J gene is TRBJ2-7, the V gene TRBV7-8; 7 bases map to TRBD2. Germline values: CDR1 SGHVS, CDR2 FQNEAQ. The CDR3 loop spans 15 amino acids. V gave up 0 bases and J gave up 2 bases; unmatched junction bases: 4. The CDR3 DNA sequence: TGTGCCAGCAGCTTAGCGCTGGCGGGAGCCTACGAGCAGTACGTC. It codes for CASSLALAGAYEQYV.

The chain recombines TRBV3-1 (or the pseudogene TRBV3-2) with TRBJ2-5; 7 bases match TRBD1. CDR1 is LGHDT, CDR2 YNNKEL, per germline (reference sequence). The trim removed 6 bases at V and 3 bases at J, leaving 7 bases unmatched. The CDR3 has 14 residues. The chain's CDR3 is CASSSYTGEETQYF. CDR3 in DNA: TGTGCCAGCAGTTCCTATACAGGGGAAGAGACCCAGTACTTC.

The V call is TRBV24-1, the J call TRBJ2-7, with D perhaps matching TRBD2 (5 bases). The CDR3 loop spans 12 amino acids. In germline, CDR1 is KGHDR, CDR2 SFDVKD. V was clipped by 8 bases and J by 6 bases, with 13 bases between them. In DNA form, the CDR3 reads TGTGCCACCACCCTTACTCGGGGCGAGCAGTACGTC. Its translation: CATTLTRGEQYV.

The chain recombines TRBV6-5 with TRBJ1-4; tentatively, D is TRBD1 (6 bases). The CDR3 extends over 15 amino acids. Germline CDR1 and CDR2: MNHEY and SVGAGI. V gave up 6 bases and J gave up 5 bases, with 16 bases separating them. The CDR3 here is CASRPPDSPNEKLFF. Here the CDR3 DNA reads TGTGCCAGCAGACCCCCGGACAGCCCAAATGAAAAACTGTTTTTT.

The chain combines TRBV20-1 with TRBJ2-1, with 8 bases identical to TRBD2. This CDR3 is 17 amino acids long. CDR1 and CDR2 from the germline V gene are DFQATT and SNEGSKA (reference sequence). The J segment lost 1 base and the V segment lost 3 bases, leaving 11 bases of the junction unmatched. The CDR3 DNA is TGCAGTGCTAGTTCGCGGGGGGCGAGGATATCCTACAATGAGCAGTTCTTC. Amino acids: CSASSRGARISYNEQFF.

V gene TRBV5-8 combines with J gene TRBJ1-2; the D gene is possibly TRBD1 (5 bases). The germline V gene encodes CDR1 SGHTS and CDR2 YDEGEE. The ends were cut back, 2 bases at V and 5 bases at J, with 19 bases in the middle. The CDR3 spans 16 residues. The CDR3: CASSLTPTQGRYGYTF. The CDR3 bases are TGTGCCAGCAGCTTAACGCCCACGCAGGGACGGTATGGCTACACCTTC.

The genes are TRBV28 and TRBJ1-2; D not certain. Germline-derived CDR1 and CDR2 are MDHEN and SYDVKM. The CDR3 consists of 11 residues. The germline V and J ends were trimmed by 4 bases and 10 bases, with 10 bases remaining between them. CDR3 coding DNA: TGTGCCAGCAGTTCCCCTATGGACTACACCTTC. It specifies CASSSPMDYTF.

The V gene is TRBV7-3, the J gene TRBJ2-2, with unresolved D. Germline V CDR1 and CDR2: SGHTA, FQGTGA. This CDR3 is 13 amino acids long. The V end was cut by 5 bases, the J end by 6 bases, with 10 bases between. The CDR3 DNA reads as TGTGCCAGCAGCGCCCATAGGGCCGGGGAGCTGTTTTTT. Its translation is CASSAHRAGELFF. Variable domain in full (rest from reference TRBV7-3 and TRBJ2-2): GAGVSQTPSNKVTEKGKYVELRCDPISGHTALYWYRQSLGQGPEFLIYFQGTGAADDSGLPNDRFFAVRPEGSVSTLKIQRTERGDSAVYLCASSAHRAGELFFGEGSRLTVL.

The CDR3 sequence is CASSQVLRDRGEAFF. CDR3 coding DNA: TGTGCCAGCAGCCAAGTCCTCCGGGACAGAGGAGAAGCTTTCTTT. The V gene is TRBV3-1 (or the pseudogene TRBV3-2), the J gene TRBJ1-1, with TRBD1 matching over 7 bases. The length of the CDR3 is 15 residues. Germline trimming cut 1 base from V and 8 bases from J; bases unmatched to any gene: 10. In germline, CDR1 is LGHDT, CDR2 YNNKEL (reference sequence).

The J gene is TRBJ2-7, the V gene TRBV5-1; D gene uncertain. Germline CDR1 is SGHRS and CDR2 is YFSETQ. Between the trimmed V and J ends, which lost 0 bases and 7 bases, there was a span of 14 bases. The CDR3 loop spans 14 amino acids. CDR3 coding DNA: TGCGCCAGCAGCTTGGGTCAGGTACCCCCGGAGCAGTACGTC. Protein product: CASSLGQVPPEQYV.

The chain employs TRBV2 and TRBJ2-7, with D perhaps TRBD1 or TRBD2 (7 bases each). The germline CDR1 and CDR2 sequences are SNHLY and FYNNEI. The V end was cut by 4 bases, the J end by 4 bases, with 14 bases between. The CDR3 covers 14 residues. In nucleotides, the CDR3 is TGTGCCAGCAGTGCCAGGGGGGGGGCGTACGAGCAGTACGTC. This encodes CASSARGGAYEQYV.

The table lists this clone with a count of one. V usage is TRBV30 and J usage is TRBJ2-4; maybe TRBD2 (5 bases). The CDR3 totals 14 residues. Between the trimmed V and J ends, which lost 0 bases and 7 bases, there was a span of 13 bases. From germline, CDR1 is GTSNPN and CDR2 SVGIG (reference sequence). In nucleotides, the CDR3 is TGTGCCTGGAGTGTAACAATTCGAGGGAACATTCAGTACTTC. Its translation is CAWSVTIRGNIQYF.

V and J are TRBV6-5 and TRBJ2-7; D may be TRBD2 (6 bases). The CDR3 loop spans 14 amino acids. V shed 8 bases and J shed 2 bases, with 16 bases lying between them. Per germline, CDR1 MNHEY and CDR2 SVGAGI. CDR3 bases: TGTGCCAGCCGCGGGGTGCCGCCGGCCTACGAGCAGTACGTC. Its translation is CASRGVPPAYEQYV.

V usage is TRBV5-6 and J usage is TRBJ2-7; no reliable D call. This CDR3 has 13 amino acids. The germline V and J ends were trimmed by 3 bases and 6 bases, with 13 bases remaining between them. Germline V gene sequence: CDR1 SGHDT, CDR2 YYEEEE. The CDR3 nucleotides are TGTGCCAGCAGCTCGCGGACGTGGTCCGAGCAGTACGTC. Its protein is CASSSRTWSEQYV.

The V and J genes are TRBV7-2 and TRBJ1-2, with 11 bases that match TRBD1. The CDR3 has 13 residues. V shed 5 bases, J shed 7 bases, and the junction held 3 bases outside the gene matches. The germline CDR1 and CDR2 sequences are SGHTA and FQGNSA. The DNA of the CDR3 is TGTGCCAGCAGCGGACAGGGGGCCTTTGGCTACACCTTC. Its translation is CASSGQGAFGYTF.

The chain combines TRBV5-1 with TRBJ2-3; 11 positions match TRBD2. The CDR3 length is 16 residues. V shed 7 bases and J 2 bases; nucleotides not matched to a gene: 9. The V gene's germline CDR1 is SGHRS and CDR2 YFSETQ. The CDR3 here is CASGPLAGGLTDTQYF. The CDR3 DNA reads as TGCGCCAGCGGACCGCTAGCGGGGGGACTCACAGATACGCAGTATTTT.

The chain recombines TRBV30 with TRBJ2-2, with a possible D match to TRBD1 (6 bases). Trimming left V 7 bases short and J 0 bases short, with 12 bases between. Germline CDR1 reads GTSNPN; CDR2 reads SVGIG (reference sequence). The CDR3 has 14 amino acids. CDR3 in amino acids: CAFCRQANTGELFF. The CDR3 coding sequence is TGTGCCTTCTGTCGACAGGCGAACACCGGGGAGCTGTTTTTT.

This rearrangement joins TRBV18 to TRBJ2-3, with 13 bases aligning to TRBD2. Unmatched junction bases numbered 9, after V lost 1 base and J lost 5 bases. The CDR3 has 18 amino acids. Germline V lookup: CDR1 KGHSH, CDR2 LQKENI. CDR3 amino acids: CASSPRGLAGAGGDTQYF. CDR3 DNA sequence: TGTGCCAGCTCACCACGCGGACTAGCGGGGGCTGGGGGAGATACGCAGTATTTT.

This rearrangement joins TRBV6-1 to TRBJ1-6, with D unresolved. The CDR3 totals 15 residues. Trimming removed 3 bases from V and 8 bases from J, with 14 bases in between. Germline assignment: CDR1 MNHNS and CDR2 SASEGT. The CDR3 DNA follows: TGTGCCAGCAGTGACGGTTCCCCAGATTATTCACCCCTCCACTTT. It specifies CASSDGSPDYSPLHF.

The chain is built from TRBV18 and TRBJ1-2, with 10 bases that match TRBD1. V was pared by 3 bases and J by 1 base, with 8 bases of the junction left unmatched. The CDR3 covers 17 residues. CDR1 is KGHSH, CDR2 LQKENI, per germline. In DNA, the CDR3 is TGTGCCAGCTCACCGGCGGACAGGGGGTTTTTTAACTATGGCTACACCTTC. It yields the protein CASSPADRGFFNYGYTF.

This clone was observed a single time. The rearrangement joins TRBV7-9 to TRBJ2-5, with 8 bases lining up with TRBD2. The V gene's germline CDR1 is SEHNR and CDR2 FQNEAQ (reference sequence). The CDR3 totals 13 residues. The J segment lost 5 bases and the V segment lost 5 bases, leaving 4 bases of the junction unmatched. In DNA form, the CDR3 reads TGTGCCAGCAGCACGACGGGGGGGGAGACCCAGTACTTC. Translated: CASSTTGGETQYF.

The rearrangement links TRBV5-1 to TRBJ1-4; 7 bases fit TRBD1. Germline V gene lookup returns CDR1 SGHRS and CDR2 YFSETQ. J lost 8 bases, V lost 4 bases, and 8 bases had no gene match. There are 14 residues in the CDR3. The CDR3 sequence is CASSVDREYEKLFF. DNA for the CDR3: TGCGCCAGCAGCGTAGACAGGGAATACGAAAAACTGTTTTTT. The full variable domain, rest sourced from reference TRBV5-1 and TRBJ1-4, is KAGVTQTPRYLIKTRGQQVTLSCSPISGHRSVSWYQQTPGQGLQFLFEYFSETQRNKGNFPGRFSGRQFSNSRSEMNVSTLELGDSALYLCASSVDREYEKLFFGSGTQLSVL.

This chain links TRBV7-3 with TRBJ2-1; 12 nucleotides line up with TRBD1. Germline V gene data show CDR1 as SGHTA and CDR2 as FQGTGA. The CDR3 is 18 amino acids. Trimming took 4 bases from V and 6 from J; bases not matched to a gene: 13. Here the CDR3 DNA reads TGTGCCAGCAGCTACCTGGGACAGGGGGCAGGAACGGGCAATGAGCAGTTCTTC. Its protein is CASSYLGQGAGTGNEQFF.

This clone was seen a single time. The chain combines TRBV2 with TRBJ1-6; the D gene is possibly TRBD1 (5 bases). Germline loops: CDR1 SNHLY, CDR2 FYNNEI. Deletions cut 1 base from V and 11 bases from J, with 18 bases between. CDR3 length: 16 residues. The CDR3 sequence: CASSEGPWGGEPPLHF. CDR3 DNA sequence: TGTGCCAGCAGTGAAGGCCCGTGGGGGGGTGAACCACCCCTCCACTTT.

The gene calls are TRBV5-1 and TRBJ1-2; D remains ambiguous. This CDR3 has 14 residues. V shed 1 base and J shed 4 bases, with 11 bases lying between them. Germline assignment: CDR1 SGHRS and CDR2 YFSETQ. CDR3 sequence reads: CASSLLGGFYGYTF. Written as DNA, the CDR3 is TGCGCCAGCAGCTTGTTAGGTGGTTTCTATGGCTACACCTTC.